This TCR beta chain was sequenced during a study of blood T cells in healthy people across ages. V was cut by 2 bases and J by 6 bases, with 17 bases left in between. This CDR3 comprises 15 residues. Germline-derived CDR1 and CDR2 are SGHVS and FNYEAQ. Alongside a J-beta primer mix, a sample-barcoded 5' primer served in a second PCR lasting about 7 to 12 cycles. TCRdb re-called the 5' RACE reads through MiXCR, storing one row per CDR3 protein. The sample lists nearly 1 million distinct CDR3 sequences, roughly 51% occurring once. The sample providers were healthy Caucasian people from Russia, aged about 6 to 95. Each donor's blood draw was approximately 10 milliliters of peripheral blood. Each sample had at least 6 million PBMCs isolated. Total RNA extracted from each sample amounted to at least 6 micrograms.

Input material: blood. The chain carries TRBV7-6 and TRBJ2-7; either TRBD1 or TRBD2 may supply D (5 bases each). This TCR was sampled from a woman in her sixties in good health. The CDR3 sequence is CASSLSGTLGREQYF. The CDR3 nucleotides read TGTGCCAGCAGCTTATCCGGGACGTTGGGCCGCGAGCAGTACTTC.